Following are 30 T cell receptor beta chains from one sample sequenced in a study of cytomegalovirus exposure and HLA in healthy donors. The table came from immunoSEQ multiplex PCR; TCRdb's copy has only in-frame clones and leaves some out. The sample lists 40,000 to 55,000 clones, 93% occurring once. Sequenced sample: PBMCs. The receptors derive from a woman younger than 30 in good health and CMV-seronegative.

This chain links TRBV6-4 with TRBJ2-2; D gene unclear. Trimming removed 6 bases at V and 1 base at J, with 9 bases between. CDR3 size: 14 residues. The germline CDR1 and CDR2 sequences are MRHNA and SNTAGT. CDR3: CASRPKQNTGELFF. CDR3 coding DNA: TGTGCCAGCAGACCCAAACAGAACACCGGGGAGCTGTTTTTT.

This chain joins TRBV7-2 and TRBJ1-5; D is undetermined. Germline lookup yields CDR1 SGHTA and CDR2 FQGNSA. CDR3 size: 12 residues. Trimming stripped 1 base from V and 9 bases from J, with 7 bases between. In DNA, the CDR3 is TGTGCCAGCAGCTTAGTACGGGGGCCCCAGCATTTT. Translating gives CASSLVRGPQHF.

V and J are TRBV6-5 and TRBJ2-2; no firm D call. CDR3 size: 13 residues. With 0 bases removed from V and 5 bases from J, the gap between germline ends came to 4 bases. CDR1 MNHEY and CDR2 SVGAGI come from the germline V gene. CDR3 coding DNA: TGTGCCAGCAGTTACTCACAAACCGGGGAGCTGTTTTTT. Translated: CASSYSQTGELFF.

This chain uses TRBV7-8 with TRBJ2-1, with 9 bases identical to TRBD2. V shed 5 bases, J shed 4 bases, and the junction held 12 bases outside the gene matches. Germline V gene sequence: CDR1 SGHVS, CDR2 FQNEAQ. The CDR3 is made up of 17 amino acids. The CDR3 is CASSLDRAGGLYNEQFF. DNA of the CDR3: TGTGCCAGCAGCCTCGATCGGGCGGGAGGGCTTTACAATGAGCAGTTCTTC. Using reference TRBV7-8 and TRBJ2-1 for the parts outside the CDR3, the full variable domain is GAGVSQSPRYKVAKRGQDVALRCDPISGHVSLFWYQQALGQGPEFLTYFQNEAQLDKSGLPSDRFFAERPEGSVSTLKIQRTQQEDSAVYLCASSLDRAGGLYNEQFFGPGTRLTVL.

This chain links TRBV10-3 with TRBJ1-2, with a weak D call TRBD1 (6 bases). The CDR3 is 14 residues long. V was trimmed by 5 bases and J by 6 bases, leaving 16 bases between them. CDR1 is ENHRY and CDR2 is SYGVKD in the germline V gene. CDR3 sequence (DNA): TGTGCCATCAGTCTCAAGGGGGAAGGGGATGGCTACACCTTC. This encodes CAISLKGEGDGYTF.

This clone was observed a single time. The chain recombines TRBV5-5 with TRBJ2-2; a weak D match, TRBD1 (6 bases). Germline loops: CDR1 SGHKS, CDR2 YYEKEE (reference sequence). The CDR3 consists of 13 residues. V dropped 1 base and J dropped 8 bases, with 9 bases sitting between them. In DNA, the CDR3 is TGTGCCAGCAGCTTGTCAGGGGAGGGGGAGCTGTTTTTT. This translates into CASSLSGEGELFF.

The V call is TRBV11-2, the J call TRBJ1-4, with TRBD1 matching 8 bases. CDR3 length equals 15 residues. The germline gives CDR1 SGHAT, CDR2 FQNNGV. V dropped 5 bases and J dropped 5; count of bases not matched to a gene: 7. The CDR3 DNA sequence: TGTGCCAGCAGCCCAGACAGGGGTAGAAATGAAAAACTGTTTTTT. Encoded protein: CASSPDRGRNEKLFF.

The chain joins TRBV5-1 to TRBJ2-5; the match to TRBD1 covers 10 bases. Germline V gene data show CDR1 as SGHRS and CDR2 as YFSETQ. The trim removed 6 bases at V and 4 bases at J, leaving 9 bases unmatched. CDR3 length: 15 amino acids. The CDR3 DNA reads TGCGCCAGCAACCCCGGGACAGGGGTTGGAGAGACCCAGTACTTC. It codes for CASNPGTGVGETQYF. Filled out from reference TRBV5-1 and TRBJ2-5, the complete variable domain reads KAGVTQTPRYLIKTRGQQVTLSCSPISGHRSVSWYQQTPGQGLQFLFEYFSETQRNKGNFPGRFSGRQFSNSRSEMNVSTLELGDSALYLCASNPGTGVGETQYFGPGTRLLVL.

The chain recombines TRBV6-1 with TRBJ1-1, with 7 nucleotides matching TRBD1. CDR1 MNHNS and CDR2 SASEGT come from the germline V gene. The CDR3 is made up of 16 amino acids. Unmatched junction bases numbered 8, after V lost 4 bases and J lost 0 bases. The CDR3 here is CASSVGWGQLNTEAFF. In DNA, the CDR3 is TGTGCCAGCAGTGTGGGTTGGGGACAGCTGAACACTGAAGCTTTCTTT.

The chain has TRBV9 and TRBJ1-5, with 10 bases aligning to TRBD1. The CDR3 consists of 18 residues. Trimming removed 2 bases from V and 0 bases from J; junction bases left unmatched: 8. The germline gives CDR1 SGDLS, CDR2 YYNGEE. This CDR3 is CASSVGTGDPYSNQPQHF. The DNA for the CDR3 is TGTGCCAGCAGCGTTGGGACAGGGGACCCTTATAGCAATCAGCCCCAGCATTTT.

The chain has TRBV2 and TRBJ2-3; 7 bases are a match to TRBD1. Germline V gene data show CDR1 as SNHLY and CDR2 as FYNNEI. CDR3 length: 14 residues. V shed 7 bases, J shed 4 bases, and the junction held 8 bases outside the gene matches. In DNA, the CDR3 is TGTGCCAGCAAGGAGGACAGGTTGGCAGATACGCAGTATTTT. This gives the protein CASKEDRLADTQYF.

The chain is built from TRBV5-4 and TRBJ2-2, with 10 positions matching TRBD1. The CDR3 contains 15 residues. Trimming cost V 3 bases and J 4 bases; bases outside gene matches: 3. Germline V gene sequence: CDR1 SGHNT, CDR2 YYREEE (reference sequence). This CDR3 is CASSWGQGITGELFF. The CDR3 DNA is TGTGCCAGCAGCTGGGGACAGGGGATCACCGGGGAGCTGTTTTTT.

The chain combines TRBV9 with TRBJ2-7, with D possibly TRBD2 on 6 matching bases. The CDR3 has 14 residues. V was trimmed by 4 bases and J by 6 bases, leaving 17 bases between them. Germline V gene lookup returns CDR1 SGDLS and CDR2 YYNGEE. The CDR3: CASSTMTSSPEQYF. DNA for the CDR3: TGTGCCAGCAGCACCATGACTAGTTCGCCCGAGCAGTACTTC. Using reference TRBV9 and TRBJ2-7 for the parts outside the CDR3, the full variable domain is DSGVTQTPKHLITATGQRVTLRCSPRSGDLSVYWYQQSLDQGLQFLIQYYNGEERAKGNILERFSAQQFPDLHSELNLSSLELGDSALYFCASSTMTSSPEQYFGPGTRLTVT.

The chain combines TRBV11-2 with TRBJ1-4; 9 bases match TRBD1. The J segment lost 8 bases and the V segment lost 7 bases, leaving 8 bases of the junction unmatched. CDR1 and CDR2 from the germline V gene are SGHAT and FQNNGV. The CDR3 runs 14 residues. The CDR3 reads CASKDGTGWEKLFF. The CDR3 bases are TGTGCCAGCAAGGACGGGACAGGGTGGGAAAAACTGTTTTTT.

The chain carries TRBV6-1 and TRBJ2-4; TRBD2 aligns across 11 bases. CDR3 length: 18 residues. V lost 3 bases to trimming and J lost 0 bases; unmatched junction nucleotides: 7. Germline loops: CDR1 MNHNS, CDR2 SASEGT. The CDR3, as DNA: TGTGCCAGCAGTGACGCCGGGACTAGCGGAGTAGCCAAAAACATTCAGTACTTC. This codes for CASSDAGTSGVAKNIQYF.

This chain joins TRBV6-1 and TRBJ2-1; possible D gene TRBD1, 6 bases. From germline, CDR1 is MNHNS and CDR2 SASEGT. Trimming shortened V by 1 base and J by 3 bases, and 7 bases separated the two germline ends. CDR3 length equals 14 residues. Here the CDR3 reads CASSEETGYNEQFF. CDR3 in DNA: TGTGCCAGCAGTGAAGAGACAGGCTACAATGAGCAGTTCTTC.

This rearrangement joins TRBV10-3 to TRBJ1-3; 7 nucleotides align to TRBD1. Losses at the gene ends were 2 bases for V and 3 bases for J; bases not matched to a gene: 4. The CDR3 is 15 residues long. CDR1 is ENHRY and CDR2 is SYGVKD in the germline V gene. The CDR3 region has the DNA TGTGCCATCAGTGAGAACAGGGGTGTTGGAAACACCATATATTTT. Amino acid sequence: CAISENRGVGNTIYF.

The chain recombines TRBV9 with TRBJ2-2; D uncertain. There are 12 residues in the CDR3. V was cut by 3 bases and J by 7 bases, with 7 bases left in between. The germline V gene encodes CDR1 SGDLS and CDR2 YYNGEE. The CDR3 DNA is TGTGCCAGCAGCGCCGTCGTCGGGGAGCTGTTTTTT. Residues: CASSAVVGELFF.

This chain connects TRBV7-9 to TRBJ2-1; maybe TRBD1 (5 bases). Trimming stripped 5 bases from V and 4 bases from J, with 9 bases between. CDR3 length: 13 amino acids. Germline CDR1 reads SEHNR; CDR2 reads FQNEAQ (reference sequence). The CDR3, as DNA: TGTGCCAGCAGCCCGACAGAATACAATGAGCAGTTCTTC. This codes for CASSPTEYNEQFF.

This clone was observed a single time. V and J are TRBV6-1 and TRBJ1-6; possibly TRBD1 for D (5 bases). There are 14 residues in the CDR3. The germline V and J ends were trimmed by 8 bases and 7 bases, with 15 bases remaining between them. Per the germline V gene, CDR1 is MNHNS and CDR2 is SASEGT. CDR3 sequence (DNA): TGTGCCAGCGGATTGGACACGGAGAATTCACCCCTCCACTTT. This codes for CASGLDTENSPLHF.

The chain has TRBV5-5 and TRBJ1-3; D remains ambiguous. Germline V gives CDR1 SGHKS, CDR2 YYEKEE (reference sequence). Deletions cut 0 bases from V and 1 base from J, with 5 bases between. The CDR3 sequence is 14 residues long. The CDR3, as DNA: TGTGCCAGCAGCTTGGGAGTGTCTGGAAACACCATATATTTT. This gives the protein CASSLGVSGNTIYF.

V gene TRBV7-8 combines with J gene TRBJ2-2; TRBD2 matches at 10 bases. Germline assignment: CDR1 SGHVS and CDR2 FQNEAQ. This CDR3 spans 16 amino acids. V lost 5 bases, J lost 5 bases, and 8 bases stayed unmatched. CDR3 nucleotide sequence: TGTGCCAGCAGCCATTACCCAGCGGGGGGGACCGGGGAGCTGTTTTTT. It translates to CASSHYPAGGTGELFF.

The chain combines TRBV2 with TRBJ2-5; TRBD2 matches at 8 bases. J lost 1 base, V lost 6 bases, and 13 bases had no gene match. The CDR3 is 17 residues long. The V gene's germline CDR1 is SNHLY and CDR2 FYNNEI. The CDR3 reads CASRKPGLVRVQETQYF. CDR3 nucleotides: TGTGCCAGCAGAAAACCGGGACTAGTAAGGGTCCAAGAGACCCAGTACTTC.

The rearrangement links TRBV6-5 to TRBJ1-1, with TRBD1 identical over 9 bases. The CDR3 loop spans 16 amino acids. The germline CDR1 and CDR2 sequences are MNHEY and SVGAGI. V shed 1 base and J 0 bases; nucleotides not matched to a gene: 3. The CDR3 DNA reads as TGTGCCAGCAGTTACTTCGGGACAGGGTTGAACACTGAAGCTTTCTTT. This sequence encodes CASSYFGTGLNTEAFF.

The DNA of the CDR3 is TGTGCCAGCAGTCCGGACAGGGGGGAGCCCCAGCATTTT. The encoded protein is CASSPDRGEPQHF. V and J are TRBV27 and TRBJ1-5, with 10 bases identical to TRBD1. Germline CDR1 MNHEY, CDR2 SMNVEV (reference sequence). The CDR3 has 13 residues. V lost 5 bases, J lost 8 bases, and 3 bases stayed unmatched.

V is TRBV4-1 and J is TRBJ1-5; tentatively, D is TRBD1 (6 bases). The CDR3 sequence is 15 residues long. Germline loops: CDR1 MGHRA, CDR2 YSYEKL. Trimming stripped 1 base from V and 4 bases from J, with 11 bases between. CDR3 amino acids: CASSQGGRGNQPQHF. The CDR3 DNA reads TGCGCCAGCAGCCAAGGGGGCAGGGGAAATCAGCCCCAGCATTTT.

This sequence joins TRBV6-6 and TRBJ1-1; 7 bases align to TRBD1. This CDR3 spans 12 amino acids. CDR1 and CDR2 from the germline V gene are MNHNY and SVGAGI (reference sequence). The junction had 2 bases not matched to a gene; V was cut back by 6 bases and J by 4 bases. The chain's CDR3 is CASSPGGTEAFF. DNA for the CDR3: TGTGCCAGCAGCCCAGGGGGCACTGAAGCTTTCTTT.

The chain recombines TRBV7-2 with TRBJ2-7; D is possibly TRBD1 (5 bases). Trimming cost V 1 base and J 5 bases, with 15 bases left between them. Germline V gene sequence: CDR1 SGHTA, CDR2 FQGNSA. The CDR3 consists of 15 residues. CDR3 sequence: CASSLDGASRNEQYF. The DNA of the CDR3 is TGTGCCAGCAGCTTAGATGGGGCCTCTCGGAACGAGCAGTACTTC.

This rearrangement joins TRBV15 to TRBJ2-1, with D maybe TRBD2 (5 bases). The CDR3 sequence is 17 residues long. CDR1 and CDR2 (germline): LNHNV, YYDKDF (reference sequence). Trimming pared 5 bases from V and 1 base from J, leaving 18 bases between. The CDR3: CATSLRFLASSYNEQFF. The CDR3 DNA follows: TGTGCCACCAGCCTCCGCTTCCTAGCTTCATCCTACAATGAGCAGTTCTTC.

V gene TRBV6-1 combines with J gene TRBJ2-7; a possible D gene is TRBD2 (5 bases). Germline V gives CDR1 MNHNS, CDR2 SASEGT. The CDR3 spans 16 residues. Trimming pared 1 base from V and 0 bases from J, leaving 13 bases between. DNA for the CDR3: TGTGCCAGCAGTGAAGGTCCGTTTGGGAGCTCCTACGAGCAGTACTTC. This codes for CASSEGPFGSSYEQYF.